A single TCR beta chain is shown here with its context. This entry is derived from a study of T-cell reconstitution after alpha-beta-depleted transplantation in children. A library of TCRbeta sequences, prepared with unique molecular identifiers, was generated. One entry per CDR3 protein, called by TCRdb with MiXCR from the PCR reads. The sample lists about 610,000 distinct CDR3 sequences, over 9.5% occurring once. Sequences were derived from PBMCs from the stem cell graft donor, sampled from the stem cell graft. This clonotype was obtained from a human donor who donated a stem cell graft to a child with acute myeloid leukemia.

The CDR3 protein is CASSDRSGTGTDTQYF. Here the CDR3 DNA reads TGCGCCAGCAGTGATCGGTCCGGGACTGGGACAGATACGCAGTATTTT. The chain carries TRBV10-2 and TRBJ2-3, with D perhaps matching TRBD2 (6 bases). The CDR3 is 16 residues long. Germline lookup yields CDR1 WSHSY and CDR2 SAAADI. V gave up 3 bases and J gave up 3 bases, with 16 bases separating them.